A selection of T cell receptor beta chains follows, all from one sample in a study of human T cells and chemical hapten exposure. TCRdb reanalysed the RACE reads using MiXCR and keeps one entry per CDR3 protein. The repertoire consists of 150,000 to 200,000 distinct CDR3 sequences, with around a quarter occurring once and the leading ten covering around 2.3%. The starting material was whole blood, obtained in connection with sensitization to the hapten diphenylcyclopropenone (DPC). These receptors all stem from a woman under 30 with alopecia areata. Some clones in this sample may be carry-over from other donors' samples. Each CDR3 is given with its conserved first and last residue. A D gene is named only where the DNA matches it firmly. A row's size may be missing; if present it is once, few, many or a size class.

j_call	clone_size	v_call	d_call	cdr3_nt	cdr3_aa
TRBJ2-7	-	TRBV7-2	-	TGTGCCAGCAGCTTAAGGGCAAGACTCGGCGAGCAGTACTTC	CASSLRARLGEQYF
TRBJ1-2	many	TRBV25-1	TRBD1	TGTGCCAGCAGTGAATCCTCGGACAGGGGTCTTAACTATGGCTACACCTTC	CASSESSDRGLNYGYTF
TRBJ2-1	-	TRBV9	-	TGTGCCAGCAGCCCAGCGGTCGGCTCCTACAATGAGCAGTTCTTC	CASSPAVGSYNEQFF
TRBJ2-1	few	TRBV29-1	TRBD1	TGCAGCGTTGAAGATCTTATAAGTGGGGACAGGGGCTCCTACAATGAGCAGTTCTTC	CSVEDLISGDRGSYNEQFF
TRBJ2-2	few	TRBV7-3	TRBD2	TGTGCCAGCAGCTACCAGCGGGGGCCCACCGGGGAGCTGTTTTTT	CASSYQRGPTGELFF
TRBJ1-2	few	TRBV7-3	-	TGTGCCAGCAGTTCCGAGGGCCGGGGTCCCGTTTTC	CASSSEGRGPVF
TRBJ1-1	-	TRBV20-1	-	TGCAGTGCTAGATCCGGATGGAGGGACACTGAAGCTTTCTTT	CSARSGWRDTEAFF
TRBJ2-7	-	TRBV5-6	-	TGTGCCAGCAGTATCGGGGTCTACGAGCAGTACTTC	CASSIGVYEQYF
TRBJ1-4	-	TRBV2	-	TGTGCCAGCAGGCCGACAGGTGGGATGGGTGAAAAACTGTTTTTT	CASRPTGGMGEKLFF
TRBJ1-2	few	TRBV27	-	TGTGCCAGCAGGATCGGGGGCTTCGGTGGCTACACCTTC	CASRIGGFGGYTF
TRBJ2-1	-	TRBV9	TRBD1	TGTGCCAGCAGCGCGACGGCGGGACAGGGGATGCACAATGAGCAGTTCTTC	CASSATAGQGMHNEQFF
TRBJ2-2	few	TRBV27	-	TGTGCTAGTGCGGGTAGCGGGGAGCTGTTTTTT	CASAGSGELFF
TRBJ2-6	few	TRBV6-4	-	TGTGCCAGCAGCCCCAACTCTGGGGCCAACGTCCTGACTTTC	CASSPNSGANVLTF
TRBJ2-7	-	TRBV25-1	-	TGTGCCAGCAGTCCCAACAGGGATCGCCACGAGCAGTACTTC	CASSPNRDRHEQYF
TRBJ2-7	few	TRBV7-2	TRBD1	TGTGCCAGCAGCTTAGGGGTAGGACAGGGCTACGAGCAGTACTTC	CASSLGVGQGYEQYF
TRBJ2-1	many	TRBV6-4	-	TGTGCCAGCAGTAGTAACAGTGAAGCATCCGATGAGCAGTTCTTC	CASSSNSEASDEQFF
TRBJ2-7	-	TRBV30	-	TGTGCCTGGAGCCGCGGACTGATCGACGAGCAGTACTTC	CAWSRGLIDEQYF
TRBJ1-2	few	TRBV29-1	-	TGCAGCGTTGACGCCCGGAGTAACTATGGCTACACCTTC	CSVDARSNYGYTF
TRBJ2-1	few	TRBV12-5	TRBD2	TGTGCTAGTGCCATATTCGCTAGCGGGGCCTACAATGAGCAGTTCTTC	CASAIFASGAYNEQFF
TRBJ2-2	many	TRBV6-2/TRBV6-3	-	TGTGCCAGCAATAGTGGCGGGGAGCTGTTTTTT	CASNSGGELFF
TRBJ2-7	few	TRBV7-2	-	TGTGCCAGCAGCTTAGTCCGGCTAGCTTACGAGCAGTACTTC	CASSLVRLAYEQYF
TRBJ2-2	few	TRBV7-7	-	TGTGCCCCCCAGGGGGGAGCGGACACCGGGGAGCTGTTTTTT	CAPQGGADTGELFF
TRBJ2-3	-	TRBV27	-	TGTGCCACGACAGGAGGCACAGATACGCAGTATTTT	CATTGGTDTQYF
TRBJ1-1	few	TRBV4-2	-	TGTGCCAGCAGCCAAGAAGGGGCAGGGGTTAACACTGAAGCTTTCTTT	CASSQEGAGVNTEAFF
TRBJ1-2	few	TRBV7-2	TRBD1	TGTGCCAGCAGCTCAGGGACAGGGGTAAACTATGGCTACACCTTC	CASSSGTGVNYGYTF
TRBJ1-1	few	TRBV6-2/TRBV6-3	-	TGTGCCACCAGGGGACCTTATAACACTGAAGCTTTCTTT	CATRGPYNTEAFF
TRBJ1-1	few	TRBV4-1	-	TGCGCCAGCAGCCAAGACCCTTCCGGGAAGAACACTGAAGCTTTCTTT	CASSQDPSGKNTEAFF
TRBJ1-5	few	TRBV24-1	-	TGTGCCACCAGTGGTGTGACAGGTAACAATCAGCCCCAGCATTTT	CATSGVTGNNQPQHF
TRBJ1-1	-	TRBV9	-	TGTGCCAGCAGCGTAGCCCCTGAAGGAACTGAAGCTTTCTTT	CASSVAPEGTEAFF
TRBJ2-1	many	TRBV20-1	TRBD2	TGCAGTGCTAGCCCAGCGGGGGCAATTTCCCAGTTCTTC	CSASPAGAISQFF
TRBJ2-6	few	TRBV9	-	TGTGCCAGCAGCGTAGCGTCTGGGGCCAACGTCCTGACTTTC	CASSVASGANVLTF